This is a list of T cell receptor beta chains from one sample in a study of response to subunit inactivated influenza vaccine. In TCRdb, the RT-PCR reads were re-called with MiXCR into one record per CDR3 protein. The table has 170,000 or so distinct CDR3 sequences, around 10% seen once. Source: CD8+ T cells sorted from PBMCs, taken about 24 months after vaccination. The receptors come from a man aged 45-69 years who received an inactivated influenza vaccine. Each CDR3 is given with its conserved first and last residue. Fields, in order: V gene, J gene, clone size, D gene, CDR3 protein, CDR3 DNA. D genes are given only for firm matches. Expanded clones are given a class, and other clones once, few, many or no size at all.

>TRBV7-8|TRBJ2-1|many|-
CASSLVQHNEQFF
TGTGCCAGCAGCTTAGTACAGCACAATGAGCAGTTCTTC
>TRBV5-1|TRBJ1-1|few|-
CASSTGDPTEAFF
TGCGCCAGCAGCACGGGGGACCCCACTGAAGCTTTCTTT
>TRBV15|TRBJ2-3|many|TRBD2
CATSIHTGGALTDTQYF
TGTGCCACCAGCATACACACGGGGGGGGCCCTGACAGATACGCAGTATTTT
>TRBV6-2/TRBV6-3|TRBJ1-4|-|-
CASSYAIQDATNEKLFF
TGTGCCAGCAGTTACGCGATACAGGATGCAACTAATGAAAAACTGTTTTTT
>TRBV4-3|TRBJ1-1|few|-
CASSQGGFTEAFF
TGCGCCAGCAGCCAAGGAGGGTTCACTGAAGCTTTCTTT
>TRBV7-9|TRBJ2-5|-|TRBD1
CASSLGTGMIKTQYF
TGTGCCAGCAGCTTAGGGACAGGGATGATAAAGACCCAGTACTTC
>TRBV27|TRBJ2-7|few|TRBD1
CASSLTWDRGYEQYF
TGTGCCAGCAGTCTAACGTGGGACAGGGGATACGAGCAGTACTTC
>TRBV28|TRBJ2-7|few|-
CASSLWGEQPYEQYF
TGTGCCAGCAGTTTATGGGGGGAACAGCCCTACGAGCAGTACTTC
>TRBV7-9|TRBJ1-1|few|-
CASSSRYGPSYSEAFF
TGTGCCAGCAGCTCCCGCTACGGCCCGAGCTACAGTGAAGCTTTCTTT
>TRBV7-9|TRBJ2-1|few|-
CASSLGGVGEQFF
TGTGCCAGCAGCTTAGGTGGGGTGGGTGAGCAGTTCTTC
>TRBV12-3/TRBV12-4|TRBJ1-2|few|-
CASSLAGGAGHGYTF
TGTGCCAGCAGTTTAGCGGGGGGGGCAGGTCATGGCTACACCTTC
>TRBV6-5|TRBJ2-5|few|-
CASSSGTIGLGYYGETQYF
TGTGCCAGCAGTTCAGGGACCATCGGCTTGGGGTATTATGGGGAGACCCAGTACTTC
>TRBV20-1|TRBJ2-7|-|TRBD1
CSATPTGLGEQYF
TGCAGTGCTACCCCGACAGGGCTAGGCGAGCAGTACTTC
>TRBV7-8|TRBJ2-2|few|TRBD2
CASSLVAGVNTGELFF
TGTGCCAGCAGCTTAGTAGCGGGAGTGAACACCGGGGAGCTGTTTTTT
>TRBV12-3/TRBV12-4|TRBJ2-2|-|TRBD1
CASRQGSGELFF
TGTGCCAGCAGACAGGGGTCCGGGGAGCTGTTTTTT